The 20 T cell receptor beta chains below were found in one sample sequenced in a study of T cell repertoires in cytomegalovirus infection. MiXCR, applied by TCRdb to the reads, yields one record per CDR3 protein. The table records hundreds of thousands of distinct CDR3 sequences, 5% to 8.5% of them present only once. Material: PBMCs. The source is a human donor in good health (CMV status not recorded). Some clones in this sample may be carry-over from other donors' samples.

This clonotype was seen many times. This rearrangement joins TRBV4-1 to TRBJ1-1; 9 bases map to TRBD1. CDR1 and CDR2 (germline): MGHRA, YSYEKL. V was clipped by 4 bases and J by 4 bases; unmatched bases: 7. This CDR3 has 15 residues. The CDR3 DNA is TGCGCCAGCAGCCTCGGACCGGGACAGGGCACTGAAGCTTTCTTT. Its protein is CASSLGPGQGTEAFF.

This clonotype showed up many times. The chain uses TRBV19 and TRBJ1-5; the D gene is possibly TRBD1 (6 bases). Germline CDR1 reads LNHDA; CDR2 reads SQIVND (reference sequence). This CDR3 has 16 amino acids. V shed 4 bases and J shed 2 bases, with 15 bases lying between them. CDR3 nucleotide sequence: TGTGCCAGTAGTAGAAACAGGGTTAGCGGCAATCAGCCCCAGCATTTT. It is translated as CASSRNRVSGNQPQHF.

This clonotype was observed many times. The chain has TRBV4-2 and TRBJ1-2, with TRBD1 matching 8 bases. In germline, CDR1 is LGHNA, CDR2 YNFKEQ. CDR3 size: 14 residues. The trim removed 3 bases at V and 8 bases at J, leaving 8 bases unmatched. The CDR3 sequence is CASSQGQELKGYTF. CDR3 bases: TGTGCCAGCAGCCAGGGACAGGAATTGAAAGGCTACACCTTC.

This clonotype has ten or more counts. V gene TRBV12-5 combines with J gene TRBJ1-5; no clear D gene. Trimming took 1 base from V and 7 from J, leaving 2 bases between them. This CDR3 is 11 amino acids long. Germline loops: CDR1 LGHNT, CDR2 FRNRAP. The CDR3 DNA is TGTGCTAGTGGTTTGGGCCAGCCCCAGCATTTT. It translates to CASGLGQPQHF. Filled out from reference TRBV12-5 and TRBJ1-5, the complete variable domain reads DARVTQTPRHKVTEMGQEVTMRCQPILGHNTVFWYRQTMMQGLELLAYFRNRAPLDDSGMPKDRFSAEMPDATLATLKIQPSEPRDSAVYFCASGLGQPQHFGDGTRLSIL.

This clonotype was seen a single time. The J gene is TRBJ1-2, the V gene TRBV18; D is unclear. The CDR3 covers 13 residues. The germline V gene has CDR1 KGHSH and CDR2 LQKENI. Trimming removed 3 bases from V and 3 bases from J, with 8 bases in between. For the CDR3, the DNA is TGTGCCAGCTCACCTTCGGAGGACTATGGCTACACCTTC. Protein product: CASSPSEDYGYTF.

This clonotype was found a few times. The chain uses TRBV15 and TRBJ1-1, with D possibly being TRBD1 (5 bases). This CDR3 has 13 residues. Germline CDR1 is LNHNV and CDR2 is YYDKDF (reference sequence). The V end was cut by 9 bases, the J end by 4 bases, with 15 bases between. CDR3 residues: CATQSQGGTEAFF. CDR3 DNA: TGTGCCACTCAAAGCCAGGGAGGCACTGAAGCTTTCTTT.

This clonotype was picked up many times. The V and J genes are TRBV7-2 and TRBJ1-2; 8 nucleotides match TRBD1. The CDR3 is 13 residues long. V shed 5 bases and J 7 bases; nucleotides not matched to a gene: 6. The V gene's germline CDR1 is SGHTA and CDR2 FQGNSA. CDR3 residues: CASSNRGAGGYTF. The CDR3 nucleotides read TGTGCCAGCAGCAACAGGGGGGCGGGTGGCTACACCTTC.

This clonotype was recorded at least ten times. This chain joins TRBV20-1 and TRBJ1-1; D remains unclear. V was clipped by 1 base and J by 1 base, with 7 bases between them. CDR1 and CDR2 from the germline V gene are DFQATT and SNEGSKA (reference sequence). CDR3 length equals 13 residues. CDR3 DNA sequence: TGCAGTGCTAGAGGACACTCGAACACTGAAGCTTTCTTT. It is translated as CSARGHSNTEAFF.

The CDR3 DNA follows: TGCGCCAGCAGCCAAGATAGGCACAACACTGAAGCTTTCTTT. This codes for CASSQDRHNTEAFF. The chain links TRBV4-3 to TRBJ1-1; D not certain. Germline assignment: CDR1 LGHNA and CDR2 YSLEER. Trimming took 0 bases from V and 2 from J, leaving 7 bases between them. The CDR3 has 14 amino acids.

J is TRBJ2-1 and V is TRBV5-4; 9 bases are shared with TRBD1. The germline V gene has CDR1 SGHNT and CDR2 YYREEE (reference sequence). The CDR3 extends over 15 amino acids. V shed 5 bases and J 6 bases; nucleotides not matched to a gene: 9. CDR3 region: CASSHGQGRGNEQFF. As DNA, the CDR3 is TGTGCCAGCAGTCATGGACAGGGGAGAGGCAATGAGCAGTTCTTC.

This clonotype was seen many times. The chain couples TRBV7-2 to TRBJ2-7; D may match TRBD1 or TRBD2 (5 bases each). From germline, CDR1 is SGHTA and CDR2 FQGNSA. There are 14 residues in the CDR3. V was trimmed by 1 base and J by 4 bases, leaving 11 bases between them. CDR3 coding DNA: TGTGCCAGCAGCTTAGGATCGGGGCCTTACGAGCAGTACTTC. The encoded protein is CASSLGSGPYEQYF.

This clonotype was observed many times. The chain combines TRBV7-2 with TRBJ1-4; 8 bases are a match to TRBD1. The CDR3 consists of 19 residues. The J segment lost 8 bases and the V segment lost 4 bases, leaving 21 bases of the junction unmatched. Germline loops: CDR1 SGHTA, CDR2 FQGNSA. This chain's CDR3 is CASSSIASRGLPPMEKLFF. CDR3 nucleotide sequence: TGTGCCAGCAGCTCGATTGCCTCCAGGGGGCTACCGCCAATGGAAAAACTGTTTTTT.

Many counts were recorded for this clonotype. V usage is TRBV29-1 and J usage is TRBJ2-5; perhaps TRBD1 as D (6 bases). The germline V gene has CDR1 SQVTM and CDR2 ANQGSEA. The CDR3 contains 12 residues. Trimming took 7 bases from V and 4 from J, leaving 13 bases between them. This CDR3 reads CSGGEGVETQYF. The CDR3 DNA is TGCAGCGGGGGAGAGGGGGTAGAGACCCAGTACTTC.

This clonotype was counted at least ten times. The genes are TRBV12-3 or TRBV12-4 and TRBJ2-3; the D is unclear. This CDR3 region has 12 residues. V was cut by 5 bases and J by 3 bases, with 6 bases left in between. CDR3 sequence (DNA): TGTGCCAGCAGTATAGTGACAGATACGCAGTATTTT. Amino acid sequence: CASSIVTDTQYF.

This clonotype was recorded at least ten times. The chain combines TRBV6-2 or TRBV6-3 with TRBJ2-2; D is uncertain. There are 12 residues in the CDR3. Germline V CDR1 and CDR2: MNHEY, SVGEGT. The V and J ends lost 4 bases and 7 bases respectively, with 7 bases between them. CDR3 nucleotides: TGTGCCAGCAGTTCTGTTTACGGGGAGCTGTTTTTT. Encoded protein: CASSSVYGELFF.

This clonotype showed up many times. The V call is TRBV27, the J call TRBJ1-5; D call uncertain. The V gene's germline CDR1 is MNHEY and CDR2 SMNVEV (reference sequence). Trimming pared 6 bases from V and 4 bases from J, leaving 10 bases between. The length of the CDR3 is 13 residues. CDR3 nucleotide sequence: TGTGCCAGCAGAGATGGGCGGAATCAGCCCCAGCATTTT. Amino acid sequence: CASRDGRNQPQHF.

This sequence joins TRBV9 and TRBJ1-1; D unclear. The V end was cut by 0 bases, the J end by 4 bases, with 10 bases between. The V gene's germline CDR1 is SGDLS and CDR2 YYNGEE. This CDR3 comprises 14 residues. The CDR3 coding sequence is TGTGCCAGCAGCGTAGCAACCCGGAGCACTGAAGCTTTCTTT. Encoded protein: CASSVATRSTEAFF.

This clonotype was seen many times. The gene calls are TRBV9 and TRBJ2-1; maybe TRBD2 (5 bases). V gave up 3 bases and J gave up 7 bases, with 8 bases separating them. The length of the CDR3 is 12 residues. Looked up from germline, CDR1 is SGDLS and CDR2 is YYNGEE. The CDR3 is CASSAGGNEQFF. In DNA, the CDR3 is TGTGCCAGCAGCGCCGGCGGGAATGAGCAGTTCTTC.

This clonotype was seen more than once but under ten times. This chain links TRBV5-1 with TRBJ1-5, with 10 bases identical to TRBD1. This CDR3 is built from 16 residues. The trim removed 4 bases at V and 5 bases at J, leaving 9 bases unmatched. Germline CDR1 is SGHRS and CDR2 is YFSETQ. DNA of the CDR3: TGCGCCAGCAGCACCGGGGACAGGGGAGGGGATCAGCCCCAGCATTTT. This codes for CASSTGDRGGDQPQHF.

This clonotype has a count of ten or more. The gene calls are TRBV15 and TRBJ2-5; D unclear. Deletions cut 5 bases from V and 5 bases from J, with 18 bases between. This CDR3 contains 15 residues. CDR1 and CDR2 from the germline V gene are LNHNV and YYDKDF (reference sequence). The chain's CDR3 is CATSVNLNSQETQYF. CDR3 DNA sequence: TGTGCCACCAGCGTGAATCTAAACAGTCAGGAGACCCAGTACTTC.